These 18 T cell receptor beta chains were all obtained from the same sample, sequenced in a study of OX40 agonist ivuxolimab in advanced cancers. Produced via immunoSEQ multiplex PCR; TCRdb's table is partial and in-frame only. The repertoire holds under 20,000 clones, with about nine tenths as singletons. The sequenced sample was CD4+ or CD8+ T cells sorted from blood, obtained in a trial of the OX40 agonist ivuxolimab. The receptors were gathered from an adult with an advanced solid tumor such as melanoma, head and neck, liver or kidney cancer.

The chain links TRBV19 to TRBJ2-5; D is possibly TRBD1 or TRBD2 (5 bases each). Trimming removed 6 bases at V and 2 bases at J, with 13 bases between. The CDR3 length is 14 residues. The germline gives CDR1 LNHDA, CDR2 SQIVND (reference sequence). CDR3 region: CASREGIGQETQYF. In DNA, the CDR3 is TGTGCCAGTAGAGAGGGGATTGGTCAAGAGACCCAGTACTTC.

V usage is TRBV4-3 and J usage is TRBJ2-5, with TRBD2 as a possible D gene (5 bases). The J call may be faulty, since TRBJ2-7 better matches the DNA end. Germline CDR1 reads LGHNA; CDR2 reads YSLEER. CDR3 length: 16 residues. CDR3 nucleotide sequence: TGCGCCAGCAGCCAAGATGGAGGACTCTCTTCCTACGAGCAGTACTTC. This sequence encodes CASSQDGGLSSYEQYF.

This clone was recorded a few times. This chain links TRBV29-1 with TRBJ1-5, with TRBD1 identical over 10 bases. The junction had 3 bases not matched to a gene; V was cut back by 7 bases and J by 6 bases. The CDR3 consists of 12 residues. Germline CDR1 reads SQVTM; CDR2 reads ANQGSEA. This chain's CDR3 is CSAGQGGQPQHF. As DNA, the CDR3 is TGCAGCGCTGGACAGGGGGGTCAGCCCCAGCATTTT.

The chain links TRBV7-2 to TRBJ2-7, with 7 bases identical to TRBD1. V lost 5 bases to trimming and J lost 5 bases; unmatched junction nucleotides: 6. Per germline, CDR1 SGHTA and CDR2 FQGNSA. The CDR3 has 13 amino acids. For the CDR3, the DNA is TGTGCCAGCAGCGAGGGCAGGGGGAACGAGCAGTACTTC. It codes for CASSEGRGNEQYF.

This chain uses TRBV19 with TRBJ1-2; 8 bases align to TRBD1. The germline CDR1 and CDR2 sequences are LNHDA and SQIVND (reference sequence). J gave up 5 bases and V 5 bases, and 10 bases lay outside the gene matches. CDR3 length: 15 residues. The CDR3 reads CASSPMDRVNYGYTF. As DNA, the CDR3 is TGTGCCAGTAGTCCTATGGACAGGGTAAATTATGGCTACACCTTC. Variable domain in full (rest from reference TRBV19 and TRBJ1-2): DGGITQSPKYLFRKEGQNVTLSCEQNLNHDAMYWYRQDPGQGLRLIYYSQIVNDFQKGDIAEGYSVSREKKESFPLTVTSAQKNPTAFYLCASSPMDRVNYGYTFGSGTRLTVV.

The chain couples TRBV28 to TRBJ1-2; 10 nucleotides align to TRBD1. CDR1 and CDR2 (germline): MDHEN, SYDVKM. The V gene end was trimmed by 4 bases and the J gene end by 7 bases; junction bases not matched to a gene: 9. This CDR3 is built from 15 residues. CDR3 DNA: TGTGCCAGCAGTTGCGGGACAGGGGAGTCCTGTGGCTACACCTTC. It encodes CASSCGTGESCGYTF.

The count of this clone is one. This rearrangement joins TRBV5-6 to TRBJ2-5; a weak D match, TRBD2 (6 bases). This CDR3 has 12 amino acids. V was cut by 1 base and J by 7 bases, with 8 bases left in between. Germline V gene data show CDR1 as SGHDT and CDR2 as YYEEEE. CDR3 DNA sequence: TGTGCCAGCAGCTTGTTCGGGGGGACCCAGTACTTC. This encodes CASSLFGGTQYF.

This clone was picked up a small number of times. Here the CDR3 DNA reads TGCGCCAGCGGTGGGCTAGCGGGCTACGAGCAGTACTTC. It is translated as CASGGLAGYEQYF. The V gene is TRBV10-2, the J gene TRBJ2-7; TRBD2 aligns across 8 bases. J lost 3 bases, V lost 8 bases, and 6 bases had no gene match. CDR1 and CDR2 from the germline V gene are WSHSY and SAAADI. This CDR3 spans 13 amino acids.

This sequence joins TRBV25-1 and TRBJ1-4, with 7 bases identical to TRBD1. V was clipped by 2 bases and J by 3 bases; unmatched bases: 6. The germline gives CDR1 MGHDK, CDR2 SYGVNS. This CDR3 spans 16 amino acids. CDR3 DNA: TGTGCCAGCAGTGAACAGGGTAGGGGGCCTAATGAAAAACTGTTTTTT. This codes for CASSEQGRGPNEKLFF.

The rearrangement uses TRBV5-8 and TRBJ2-6; D not certain. Trimming took 8 bases from V and 3 from J, leaving 12 bases between them. Germline CDR1 SGHTS, CDR2 YDEGEE. There are 14 residues in the CDR3. CDR3 region: CASKGVYGANVLTF. In DNA, the CDR3 is TGTGCCAGTAAAGGAGTTTATGGGGCCAACGTCCTGACTTTC.

The chain uses TRBV29-1 and TRBJ1-2; D not certain. Germline V CDR1 and CDR2: SQVTM, ANQGSEA. The CDR3 consists of 13 residues. With 2 bases removed from V and 4 bases from J, the gap between germline ends came to 11 bases. CDR3 amino acids: CSVERAGPYGYTF. In nucleotides, the CDR3 is TGCAGCGTTGAAAGGGCCGGACCCTATGGCTACACCTTC.

This chain uses TRBV11-3 with TRBJ2-3; TRBD2 aligns across 13 bases. There are 17 residues in the CDR3. Trimming took 5 bases from V and 6 from J; bases not matched to a gene: 11. Per the germline V gene, CDR1 is SGHNT and CDR2 is YENEEA. CDR3 nucleotides: TGTGCCAGCAGCCCGCGGACTAGCGGGAGTGGAAGGGATACGCAGTATTTT. It specifies CASSPRTSGSGRDTQYF.

The genes are TRBV6-5 and TRBJ2-2; D gene uncertain. V dropped 3 bases and J dropped 6 bases, with 5 bases sitting between them. The CDR3 sequence is 12 residues long. CDR1 is MNHEY, CDR2 SVGAGI, per germline. The CDR3: CASSYTSGELFF. DNA for the CDR3: TGTGCCAGCAGTTATACATCCGGGGAGCTGTTTTTT.

The rearrangement links TRBV4-1 to TRBJ2-2, with TRBD2 matching over 13 bases. The V gene end was trimmed by 1 base and the J gene end by 9 bases; junction bases not matched to a gene: 8. This CDR3 has 17 residues. Germline CDR1 and CDR2: MGHRA and YSYEKL. As DNA, the CDR3 is TGCGCCAGCAGCCAAGGACTAGCGGGGGGCTCACGGCGGGAGCTGTTTTTT. Amino acids: CASSQGLAGGSRRELFF.

V gene TRBV5-1 combines with J gene TRBJ2-7, with 7 bases matching TRBD1. V lost 0 bases to trimming and J lost 1 base; unmatched junction nucleotides: 7. Germline CDR1 SGHRS, CDR2 YFSETQ. The CDR3 spans 16 residues. The CDR3 reads CASSLGLTGISYEQYF. The DNA for the CDR3 is TGCGCCAGCAGCTTGGGCTTGACAGGGATATCCTACGAGCAGTACTTC.

This clone was observed a handful of times. The rearrangement uses TRBV4-1 and TRBJ2-3, with 7 bases identical to TRBD2. The CDR3 sequence is 15 residues long. CDR1 and CDR2 (germline): MGHRA, YSYEKL. Trimming at V came to 0 bases and at J to 2 bases, leaving 2 bases not matched to a gene. CDR3 DNA sequence: TGCGCCAGCAGCCAAGACAAGCGGGACACAGATACGCAGTATTTT. Translating it yields CASSQDKRDTDTQYF.

The chain joins TRBV5-4 to TRBJ1-1, with 9 positions matching TRBD1. The CDR3 is made up of 15 amino acids. Germline values: CDR1 SGHNT, CDR2 YYREEE (reference sequence). Unmatched junction bases numbered 9, after V lost 4 bases and J lost 5 bases. The CDR3 loop is CASSGGGQGWTEAFF. The CDR3 DNA sequence: TGTGCCAGCAGCGGCGGGGGACAGGGATGGACTGAAGCTTTCTTT.

This chain joins TRBV7-2 and TRBJ1-1; a possible D gene is TRBD1 (5 bases). Trimming removed 4 bases at V and 8 bases at J, with 14 bases between. The CDR3 is made up of 13 amino acids. CDR1 is SGHTA and CDR2 is FQGNSA in the germline V gene. The CDR3 region has the DNA TGTGCCAGCAGCTCAAGACAGCGAGGGGAAGCTTTCTTT. Its protein is CASSSRQRGEAFF.